Listed here are 20 T cell receptor beta chains from one sample, sequenced in a study of CD8+ T cells in alopecia areata. The sequencing template was cDNA reverse transcribed from extracted RNA. TCRdb's copy holds only in-frame clones and misses some; the assay was immunoSEQ multiplex PCR. This table holds approximately 200,000 clones, 50% to 60% found once. The treatment here: oral pan-JAK inhibitor, 5-10 mg twice daily. The material was CD4+ T cells sorted from blood, obtained at week 4, from a patient treated with tofacitinib. The receptor set was obtained from a human donor with alopecia areata.

This rearrangement joins TRBV27 to TRBJ1-1, with 10 bases fitting TRBD1. V trimming: 4 bases; J trimming: 5 bases; junction bases outside the gene matches: 7. Germline lookup yields CDR1 MNHEY and CDR2 SMNVEV (reference sequence). The CDR3 runs to 15 residues. The CDR3 DNA reads TGTGCCAGCAGTTCCCGGGACAGGGGCGGTACTGAAGCTTTCTTT. Translating gives CASSSRDRGGTEAFF.

This clone was seen a single time. The chain uses TRBV30 and TRBJ1-4, with D uncertain. The CDR3 spans 13 residues. The germline CDR1 and CDR2 sequences are GTSNPN and SVGIG (reference sequence). Trimming took 8 bases from V and 5 from J, leaving 15 bases between them. Here the CDR3 DNA reads TGTGCCCAGCAAGGTTTCCCGAATGAAAAACTGTTTTTT. This encodes CAQQGFPNEKLFF. The full variable domain, its missing parts supplied by reference TRBV30 and TRBJ1-4, is SQTIHQWPATLVQPVGSPLSLECTVEGTSNPNLYWYRQAAGRGLQLLFYSVGIGQISSEVPQNLSASRPQDRQFILSSKKLLLSDSGFYLCAQQGFPNEKLFFGSGTQLSVL.

This chain connects TRBV4-2 to TRBJ2-5; 7 nucleotides align to TRBD1. Germline V gives CDR1 LGHNA, CDR2 YNFKEQ. CDR3 length equals 15 residues. Trimming at V came to 4 bases and at J to 2 bases, leaving 7 bases not matched to a gene. The CDR3: CASSRTRGPQETQYF. For the CDR3, the DNA is TGTGCCAGCAGCCGAACAAGGGGGCCTCAAGAGACCCAGTACTTC.

This clone was counted a few times. V and J are TRBV5-6 and TRBJ2-7; 7 bases map to TRBD1. The CDR3 contains 15 residues. With V trimmed by 5 bases and J by 2 bases, 10 bases remained unmatched. Germline CDR1 SGHDT, CDR2 YYEEEE. DNA of the CDR3: TGTGCCAGCAGTTTTACCGGGACAGTAACCTACGAGCAGTACTTC. Encoded protein: CASSFTGTVTYEQYF.

This chain joins TRBV30 and TRBJ1-2; no definite D call. Germline CDR1 is GTSNPN and CDR2 is SVGIG (reference sequence). This CDR3 region has 14 residues. The ends were cut back, 0 bases at V and 5 bases at J, with 13 bases in the middle. CDR3 amino acids: CAWSVGGDRYGYTF. In DNA, the CDR3 is TGTGCCTGGAGTGTAGGCGGGGATCGATATGGCTACACCTTC. Complete variable domain (other parts from reference TRBV30 and TRBJ1-2): SQTIHQWPATLVQPVGSPLSLECTVEGTSNPNLYWYRQAAGRGLQLLFYSVGIGQISSEVPQNLSASRPQDRQFILSSKKLLLSDSGFYLCAWSVGGDRYGYTFGSGTRLTVV.

The CDR3 sequence is CASSVARSGELFF. CDR3 in DNA: TGTGCCAGCAGCGTAGCTAGGTCCGGGGAGCTGTTTTTT. The J gene is TRBJ2-2, the V gene TRBV9; D call uncertain. CDR3 size: 13 residues. Germline V gene lookup returns CDR1 SGDLS and CDR2 YYNGEE. The V end was cut by 0 bases, the J end by 6 bases, with 6 bases between.

The gene calls are TRBV4-2 and TRBJ2-5, with D uncertain. CDR3 size: 13 residues. Looked up from germline, CDR1 is LGHNA and CDR2 is YNFKEQ. The V gene lost 2 bases and the J gene lost 2 bases, with 6 bases spanning the gap. CDR3: CASSQTTQETQYF. CDR3 nucleotide sequence: TGTGCCAGCAGCCAAACTACTCAAGAGACCCAGTACTTC.

This clone was seen only a few times. V usage is TRBV30 and J usage is TRBJ1-4; D is ambiguous. V was pared by 0 bases and J by 7 bases, with 12 bases between. CDR3 length: 14 amino acids. Germline V lookup: CDR1 GTSNPN, CDR2 SVGIG (reference sequence). CDR3 sequence (DNA): TGTGCCTGGAGTGTACGAGGAGTCCGTGAAAAACTGTTTTTT. It yields the protein CAWSVRGVREKLFF.

V is TRBV28 and J is TRBJ1-2, with unresolved D. The CDR3 is 12 residues long. The germline CDR1 and CDR2 sequences are MDHEN and SYDVKM. Trimming pared 5 bases from V and 6 bases from J, leaving 10 bases between. CDR3 residues: CASSAPQNGYTF. The CDR3 DNA follows: TGTGCCAGCAGTGCACCCCAGAATGGCTACACCTTC.

This sequence joins TRBV5-1 and TRBJ2-4; a weak D match, TRBD2 (5 bases). V lost 4 bases to trimming and J lost 5 bases, with 10 bases between them. CDR3 length equals 13 residues. CDR1 SGHRS and CDR2 YFSETQ come from the germline V gene. The CDR3, as DNA: TGCGCCAGCAGCCCGCCCGGGGAAAACATTCAGTACTTC. Its protein product is CASSPPGENIQYF.

The chain employs TRBV7-9 and TRBJ2-5, with 9 bases fitting TRBD2. This CDR3 has 16 amino acids. Germline values: CDR1 SEHNR, CDR2 FQNEAQ (reference sequence). Unmatched junction bases numbered 8, after V lost 1 base and J lost 5 bases. CDR3 bases: TGTGCCAGCAGCTTAGATTTGGCTAGCGGGGCGGAGACCCAGTACTTC. Translated: CASSLDLASGAETQYF. Drawing the rest from reference TRBV7-9 and TRBJ2-5, the complete variable domain is DTGVSQNPRHKITKRGQNVTFRCDPISEHNRLYWYRQTLGQGPEFLTYFQNEAQLEKSRLLSDRFSAERPKGSFSTLEIQRTEQGDSAMYLCASSLDLASGAETQYFGPGTRLLVL.

V usage is TRBV2 and J usage is TRBJ2-4; D possibly corresponds to TRBD2 (5 bases). CDR1 and CDR2 (germline): SNHLY, FYNNEI. The V and J ends lost 11 bases and 0 bases respectively, with 20 bases between them. The CDR3 has 16 residues. The CDR3 region is CAGSYGGALAKNIQYF. CDR3 bases: TGTGCCGGATCCTATGGAGGCGCCCTAGCCAAAAACATTCAGTACTTC.

This chain uses TRBV7-2 with TRBJ1-3; D is ambiguous. Germline-derived CDR1 and CDR2 are SGHTA and FQGNSA. This CDR3 comprises 13 residues. Trimming pared 1 base from V and 4 bases from J, leaving 5 bases between. The chain's CDR3 is CASSLGPGNTIYF. CDR3 bases: TGTGCCAGCAGCTTAGGGCCGGGAAACACCATATATTTT.

This chain links TRBV29-1 with TRBJ2-1, with TRBD2 identical over 12 bases. Losses at the gene ends were 4 bases for V and 5 bases for J; bases not matched to a gene: 6. Germline CDR1 SQVTM, CDR2 ANQGSEA. CDR3 size: 15 residues. CDR3 nucleotide sequence: TGCAGCGTTGCGTTTAGACTAGCGGGAGACAATGAGCAGTTCTTC. This gives the protein CSVAFRLAGDNEQFF.

This clone showed up just a few times. The rearrangement uses TRBV15 and TRBJ2-7, with D unresolved. Per the germline V gene, CDR1 is LNHNV and CDR2 is YYDKDF (reference sequence). V was pared by 0 bases and J by 2 bases, with 14 bases between. CDR3 length: 16 residues. DNA for the CDR3: TGTGCCACCAGCAGAGATCTTTCGTCGGAAACCTACGAGCAGTACTTC. The encoded protein is CATSRDLSSETYEQYF.

This chain joins TRBV5-1 and TRBJ2-7, with 7 bases aligning to TRBD1. The CDR3 spans 13 residues. Germline loops: CDR1 SGHRS, CDR2 YFSETQ. V was clipped by 4 bases and J by 4 bases; unmatched bases: 5. The CDR3 bases are TGCGCCAGCAGCCGTGACAGGGAGTACGAGCAGTACTTC. This codes for CASSRDREYEQYF. The full variable domain, in which reference TRBV5-1 and TRBJ2-7 provide the parts outside the CDR3, is KAGVTQTPRYLIKTRGQQVTLSCSPISGHRSVSWYQQTPGQGLQFLFEYFSETQRNKGNFPGRFSGRQFSNSRSEMNVSTLELGDSALYLCASSRDREYEQYFGPGTRLTVT.

In regard to this clone: This same CDR3 is encoded by further DNA sequences in the sample. In nucleotides, the CDR3 is TGTGCCAGCAGCTTAGGGGCAGATACGCAGTATTTT. It translates to CASSLGADTQYF. The chain couples TRBV7-2 to TRBJ2-3; D is unresolved. V was clipped by 1 base and J by 4 bases, with 3 bases between them. The germline gives CDR1 SGHTA, CDR2 FQGNSA. The CDR3 is 12 amino acids.

This CDR3 reads CASSIYSSNTEAFF. In nucleotides, the CDR3 is TGTGCCAGTAGTATATACAGCAGTAACACTGAAGCTTTCTTT. V gene TRBV19 combines with J gene TRBJ1-1; no definite D call. V lost 2 bases and J lost 2, with 9 bases in between. This CDR3 contains 14 residues. Looked up from germline, CDR1 is LNHDA and CDR2 is SQIVND (reference sequence).

The rearrangement uses TRBV5-1 and TRBJ2-5, with D perhaps TRBD1 (6 bases). Trimming cost V 0 bases and J 5 bases, with 14 bases left between them. The germline gives CDR1 SGHRS, CDR2 YFSETQ. The CDR3 runs 15 residues. CDR3 sequence (DNA): TGCGCCAGCAGCTTGGTATTGGGGGCGGCGGAGACCCAGTACTTC. Amino acid sequence: CASSLVLGAAETQYF.

The chain combines TRBV11-2 with TRBJ2-1, with a tentative D call TRBD2 (6 bases). Germline CDR1 SGHAT, CDR2 FQNNGV. The CDR3 length is 17 residues. Trimming removed 4 bases at V and 2 bases at J, with 18 bases between. Here the CDR3 DNA reads TGTGCCAGCAGCTGGGGAGCGACGGGAGTTCCCTACAATGAGCAGTTCTTC. Amino acid sequence: CASSWGATGVPYNEQFF.